These 22 T cell receptor beta chains originate from one sample sequenced in a study of read filtering for tumor transcriptome and immune sequencing. From approximately 400 ng of RNA, a library with molecular barcoded alpha/delta and beta/gamma adaptors was made. MiXCR, run by TCRdb on the reads, gives a single entry per CDR3 protein. Among 40,000 or so distinct CDR3 sequences listed, roughly 13% were seen once. Material: a population of CD138-negative cells sorted from bone marrow. Source of these receptors: a donor aged 40 or older with multiple myeloma.

This clonotype has ten or more counts. V usage is TRBV12-3 or TRBV12-4 and J usage is TRBJ2-1, with no clear D. The V and J ends lost 3 bases and 2 bases respectively, with 14 bases between them. CDR3 size: 16 residues. CDR3 sequence (DNA): TGTGCCAGCAGTTTTTTACTGACCGACCCCTACAATGAGCAGTTCTTC. Protein sequence: CASSFLLTDPYNEQFF.

At least ten counts were recorded for this clonotype. The rearrangement joins TRBV29-1 to TRBJ2-7, with 8 bases that match TRBD2. V shed 4 bases and J 1 base; nucleotides not matched to a gene: 3. The V gene's germline CDR1 is SQVTM and CDR2 ANQGSEA. The CDR3 covers 13 residues. The CDR3 spells CSVGSGGSYEQYF. The CDR3 region has the DNA TGCAGCGTTGGCAGCGGGGGTTCCTACGAGCAGTACTTC.

This clonotype was counted ten times or more. The V gene is TRBV20-1, the J gene TRBJ2-5; maybe TRBD2 (6 bases). Trimming took off 2 bases at V and 5 bases at J, with 9 bases between the two ends. CDR3 length equals 12 residues. Per the germline V gene, CDR1 is DFQATT and CDR2 is SNEGSKA (reference sequence). The CDR3 bases are TGCAGTGCTAGACGGGGGTTGGAGACCCAGTACTTC. This codes for CSARRGLETQYF.

This clonotype has at least ten counts. In DNA, the CDR3 is TGTGCCAGCACCCCGGGACAGGGGGCGCGCTACAATGAGCAGTTCTTC. Amino acids: CASTPGQGARYNEQFF. V and J are TRBV6-2 or TRBV6-3 and TRBJ2-1; 12 bases agree with TRBD1. The germline V gene has CDR1 MNHEY and CDR2 SVGEGT. V trimming: 7 bases; J trimming: 3 bases; junction bases outside the gene matches: 7. This CDR3 spans 16 amino acids.

This clonotype has a count of ten or more. The genes are TRBV19 and TRBJ1-1, with D unresolved. The CDR3 has 13 residues. Germline V lookup: CDR1 LNHDA, CDR2 SQIVND (reference sequence). Deletions cut 5 bases from V and 5 bases from J, with 12 bases between. CDR3 coding DNA: TGTGCCAGTAGTGAGACGGGCCGGACTGAAGCTTTCTTT. This encodes CASSETGRTEAFF. Full variable domain (remainder filled in from reference TRBV19 and TRBJ1-1): DGGITQSPKYLFRKEGQNVTLSCEQNLNHDAMYWYRQDPGQGLRLIYYSQIVNDFQKGDIAEGYSVSREKKESFPLTVTSAQKNPTAFYLCASSETGRTEAFFGQGTRLTVV.

As concerns this clonotype: Only one base separates this from a far larger clonotype, so it likely reflects a read error. The gene calls are TRBV6-5 and TRBJ1-5, with D perhaps TRBD1 (5 bases). The germline gives CDR1 MNHEY, CDR2 SVGAGI. The CDR3 is made up of 14 amino acids. V lost 10 bases and J 0 bases, leaving 13 bases between the germline ends. CDR3 sequence reads: CAISIGDSNQPQHF. The CDR3 coding sequence is TGTGCCATCAGCATAGGGGATAGCAATCAGCCCCAGCATTTT.

This clonotype appeared many times. In DNA, the CDR3 is TGTGCCACCAGTGCCCCCACTGGGACCGGGGAGCTGTTTTTT. It is translated as CATSAPTGTGELFF. The rearrangement joins TRBV24-1 to TRBJ2-2; no definite D call. The CDR3 is 14 residues long. V was pared by 5 bases and J by 5 bases, with 11 bases between. Germline V lookup: CDR1 KGHDR, CDR2 SFDVKD.

This clonotype was seen many times. The chain joins TRBV6-4 to TRBJ2-2, with 8 bases lining up with TRBD1. V shed 2 bases and J 1 base; nucleotides not matched to a gene: 6. This CDR3 is 17 amino acids long. Germline loops: CDR1 MRHNA, CDR2 SNTAGT. CDR3 nucleotides: TGTGCCAGCAGTGACAAAGCTGGGACAGGGAACACCGGGGAGCTGTTTTTT. Residues: CASSDKAGTGNTGELFF.

This clonotype was observed at least ten times. This sequence joins TRBV29-1 and TRBJ2-5; TRBD2 matches 8 bases. V gave up 4 bases and J gave up 1 base; unmatched junction bases: 8. Germline V gene sequence: CDR1 SQVTM, CDR2 ANQGSEA. This CDR3 has 15 amino acids. CDR3 loop: CSVAPGLVVQETQYF. The CDR3 bases are TGCAGCGTTGCACCGGGACTAGTCGTCCAAGAGACCCAGTACTTC.

This clonotype was seen repeatedly, ten times or more. The rearrangement joins TRBV20-1 to TRBJ1-5, with TRBD1 matching over 8 bases. The CDR3 spans 17 residues. Germline V gene lookup returns CDR1 DFQATT and CDR2 SNEGSKA (reference sequence). The ends lost 6 bases at V and 1 base at J; junction bases unmatched: 14. Here the CDR3 DNA reads TGCAGTGCCGACGACAGGGGCCATGTAAGGAGCAATCAGCCCCAGCATTTT. Encoded protein: CSADDRGHVRSNQPQHF.

As for this clonotype: It may be a read error: a sequence one base away is much more abundant. The chain carries TRBV5-1 and TRBJ2-7; D unresolved. The V gene's germline CDR1 is SGHRS and CDR2 YFSETQ. This CDR3 comprises 13 residues. The CDR3 DNA follows: TGCGCCGGCAGCTTGGATGTCATCCACGAGCAGTACTTC. Protein: CAGSLDVIHEQYF.

The chain links TRBV9 to TRBJ2-7; TRBD2 agrees at 12 bases. In germline, CDR1 is SGDLS, CDR2 YYNGEE. V lost 3 bases, J lost 1 base, and 2 bases stayed unmatched. The CDR3 contains 15 residues. CDR3 loop: CASSAGLAGSYEQYF. The CDR3 DNA reads as TGTGCCAGCAGCGCCGGACTAGCGGGGTCCTACGAGCAGTACTTC.

This clonotype was seen ten or more times. The chain carries TRBV7-9 and TRBJ1-3; D is unclear. This CDR3 comprises 15 residues. Germline lookup yields CDR1 SEHNR and CDR2 FQNEAQ (reference sequence). The V end lost 4 bases, the J end lost 0 bases, and 10 bases lay between the germline ends. CDR3 in DNA: TGTGCCAGCAGCTCCAACTCGAACTCTGGAAACACCATATATTTT. It encodes CASSSNSNSGNTIYF.

Note on this clonotype: This is likely an artifact of a read error, given a far larger clone one base away. The chain is built from TRBV12-3 or TRBV12-4 and TRBJ1-6; 7 bases align to TRBD1. The junction had 5 bases not matched to a gene; V was cut back by 3 bases and J by 6 bases. CDR3 size: 15 residues. The CDR3 is CASSLKGQCNSPLHF. DNA for the CDR3: TGTGCCAGCAGTTTGAAGGGACAGTGTAATTCACCCCTCCACTTT.

This clonotype was seen many times. The CDR3 loop reads CSVEFSGETQYF. CDR3 nucleotide sequence: TGCAGCGTTGAGTTCAGCGGAGAGACCCAGTACTTC. V usage is TRBV29-1 and J usage is TRBJ2-5, with D possibly matching TRBD2 (5 bases). Germline V gene sequence: CDR1 SQVTM, CDR2 ANQGSEA. The CDR3 is made up of 12 amino acids. With 3 bases removed from V and 4 bases from J, the gap between germline ends came to 9 bases.

By sample fraction, this clonotype is medium-sized. The gene calls are TRBV20-1 and TRBJ2-3, with a tentative D call TRBD1 (6 bases). Looked up from germline, CDR1 is DFQATT and CDR2 is SNEGSKA (reference sequence). The ends were cut back, 6 bases at V and 0 bases at J, with 10 bases in the middle. This CDR3 spans 13 amino acids. CDR3 bases: TGCAGTGCCTCAGGGGTTAGCACAGATACGCAGTATTTT. Translating gives CSASGVSTDTQYF.

In its sample, this clonotype was seen many times. The junction differs from germline at one of its ends, possibly a read error. This rearrangement joins TRBV5-1 to TRBJ2-1, with no clear D. Per the germline V gene, CDR1 is SGHRS and CDR2 is YFSETQ. This CDR3 contains 13 residues. CDR3 coding DNA: TGTGCCAGCAGCTTAGGGTCCTACAATGAGCAGTTCTTC. This gives the protein CASSLGSYNEQFF.

In its sample, this clonotype was seen many times. J is TRBJ2-1 and V is TRBV28; tentative D call: TRBD2 (5 bases). The V end lost 8 bases, the J end lost 7 bases, and 15 bases lay between the germline ends. CDR1 is MDHEN and CDR2 is SYDVKM in the germline V gene. The CDR3 covers 13 residues. DNA for the CDR3: TGTGCCAGCTTAACCTCACCGGGAAATGAGCAGTTCTTC. Amino acid sequence: CASLTSPGNEQFF.

The table lists this clonotype with many counts. The chain is built from TRBV29-1 and TRBJ2-3, with D unresolved. The length of the CDR3 is 12 residues. Germline-derived CDR1 and CDR2 are SQVTM and ANQGSEA. The V end lost 7 bases, the J end lost 6 bases, and 14 bases lay between the germline ends. The CDR3: CSAHPLGDTQYF. DNA for the CDR3: TGCAGCGCTCATCCGTTGGGGGATACGCAGTATTTT.

The gene calls are TRBV19 and TRBJ1-5, with D uncertain. V lost 5 bases, J lost 3 bases, and 8 bases lay in between. The CDR3 length is 13 residues. Germline CDR1 and CDR2: LNHDA and SQIVND (reference sequence). The CDR3 sequence is CASSQFVNQPQHF. In DNA form, the CDR3 reads TGTGCCAGTAGTCAGTTCGTCAATCAGCCCCAGCATTTT.

In this sample, this clonotype turned up many times. This chain joins TRBV27 and TRBJ2-7; a weak D match, TRBD1 (5 bases). Trimming cost V 8 bases and J 2 bases, with 16 bases left between them. The germline gives CDR1 MNHEY, CDR2 SMNVEV (reference sequence). CDR3 length: 14 amino acids. The CDR3 loop reads CASVRLGRTYEQYF. DNA of the CDR3: TGTGCCAGCGTGCGGCTGGGGCGAACCTACGAGCAGTACTTC.

This clonotype has ten or more counts. V and J are TRBV3-1 and TRBJ1-1, with a possible D match to TRBD1 (6 bases). V dropped 4 bases and J dropped 6 bases, with 12 bases sitting between them. Germline CDR1 and CDR2: LGHDT and YNNKEL (reference sequence). The CDR3 runs to 13 residues. CDR3 amino acids: CASSPRGRAEAFF. CDR3 DNA: TGTGCCAGCAGCCCCAGGGGAAGGGCTGAAGCTTTCTTT.